What follows is one TCR beta chain and its context. Its antigen is unknown. The input lacks base qualities; no much larger clone sits a single base away. This record comes from a study of T-cell memory formation after mild COVID-19 (dated by TCRdb to about 2021). At the level of the whole study: TCR sequence clusters from the two donors were found to be largely donor specific. T-cell clones expanding and contracting after mild COVID-19 in a couple of donors were tracked by longitudinal TCRalpha and TCRbeta repertoire sequencing. Two young, previously healthy adult volunteers, one female and one male, were included in the cohort. General findings and caveats noted by the study authors: From day 15 to 85, contracting clones showed balanced CD4/CD8 phenotypes, whereas a second wave of clones that expanded from day 15 to 37 leaned towards CD4+. The second-wave clones that peaked on day 37 were not confirmed to be SARS-CoV-2 specific. Contracting CD4+ clones were found mainly in CM and EM memory subsets, while CD8+ clones were enriched in EMRA. Some responding clones were detected in pre-infection memory, suggesting pre-existing cross-reactive memory T cells joined the SARS-CoV-2 response. Only a couple of mild cases were covered by the study, and larger cohorts that include severe cases with pre-infection samples were considered necessary.

The listed sequencing device is Illumina NovaSeq 6000. TCRalpha and TCRbeta cDNA libraries were built by 5'RACE with constant-segment primers, adding sample barcodes and unique molecular identifiers. Trizol reagent was used to extract RNA from every sample. Amplification of the libraries took two PCR steps, and the second step added a second sample barcode plus Illumina TruSeq adapters. Sequencing of the libraries was done on an Illumina NovaSeq, producing 2 x 150 bp paired-end reads. Regarding the original processing steps: Reads were demultiplexed and collapsed into UMI-guided consensus sequences with migec v1.2.7. Using mixcr v2.1.11, the UMI consensuses were aligned to TRA and TRB V and J templates and assembled into clonotypes. A clonotype was counted as expanded or contracted only if both edgeR and NoisET called the change significant, with noise models trained on biological replicates. For edgeR calls, a false discovery rate-adjusted p below 0.01 and a log2 fold-change threshold of 1 were applied. As an exploratory analysis of dynamics, max-normalized trajectories of the 1000 most abundant clonotypes were examined with PCA combined with hierarchical clustering. Separately sequenced CD4+ and CD8+ repertoires were used to assign the CD4 or CD8 phenotype of responding clones. TCRdb's own reprocessing of the public reads used fastp at Q25 and MiXCR and kept productive beta chains. Each record represents a unique CDR3 protein, reported with the most common genes and DNA among its rows. None of the V and J calls come from the authors' own analysis; TCRdb made them. The sample table contains 410,000 or so distinct CDR3 sequences; only one count was recorded for 23% of them. The ten largest clones capture roughly 13% of the sample.

Ficoll-Paque density gradient centrifugation was the method used to isolate PBMCs. V is cut back by 6 bases and J by 5 bases, with 9 bases in the junction unmatched. The CDR3 starts with the cysteine, ends with the phenylalanine, and has 15 residues. Of the read, only the CDR3 DNA is kept; its 45 bases are in frame from base 1. CDR1 and CDR2, looked up from the germline V gene (reference sequence), are SEHNR and FQNEAQ. Material for sequencing was PBMCs or a T cell subset sorted from them (not recorded which). The rearranged segments are TRBV7-9 and TRBJ2-5, and TRBD1 matches 10 of the central bases. The TCR originated in an adult woman who had mild COVID-19 (a few samples of this study predate the infection). The sample titles of this study are shuffled in the database, so cell type and time point are left out; the donor was told from shared clones. The CDR3 is CASSLMRTGGETQYF. The sequenced DNA is TGTGCCAGCAGTCTTATGAGGACAGGGGGGGAGACCCAGTACTTC.